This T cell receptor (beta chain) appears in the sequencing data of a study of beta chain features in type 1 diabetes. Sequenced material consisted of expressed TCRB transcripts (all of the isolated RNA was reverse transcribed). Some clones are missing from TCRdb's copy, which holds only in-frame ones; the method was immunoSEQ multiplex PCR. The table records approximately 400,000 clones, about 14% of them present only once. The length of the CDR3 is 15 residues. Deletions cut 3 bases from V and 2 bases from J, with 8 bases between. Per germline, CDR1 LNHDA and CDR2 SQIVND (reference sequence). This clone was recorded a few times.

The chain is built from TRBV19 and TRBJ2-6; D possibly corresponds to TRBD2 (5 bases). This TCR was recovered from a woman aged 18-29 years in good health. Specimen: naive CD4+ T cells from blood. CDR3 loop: CASSIAGPGANVLTF. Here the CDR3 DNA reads TGTGCCAGTAGTATTGCGGGTCCTGGGGCCAACGTCCTGACTTTC.